These 27 T cell receptor beta chains were sequenced from one sample in a study of T cell repertoires in cytomegalovirus infection. No antigen is known for these receptors. TCRdb re-called the reads through MiXCR, storing one row per CDR3 protein. The data hold some 310,000 distinct CDR3 sequences, with about 25% observed a single time. The sequenced sample was cultured PBMCs, obtained from culture after CMV antigen stimulation. Receptors were obtained from a human donor in good health (CMV status not recorded). Some clones in this sample may be carry-over from other donors' samples.

This chain's CDR3 is CASSPPETRGETQYF. The CDR3 coding sequence is TGTGCCAGCTCACCACCGGAGACCCGGGGAGAGACCCAGTACTTC. The chain uses TRBV18 and TRBJ2-5, with a weak D call TRBD2 (5 bases). In germline, CDR1 is KGHSH, CDR2 LQKENI. The CDR3 contains 15 residues. V was shortened by 0 bases and J by 4 bases, with 12 bases between the two germline ends.

Ten or more counts support this clonotype. The rearrangement links TRBV7-2 to TRBJ2-7; 7 bases agree with TRBD2. J gave up 3 bases and V 2 bases, and 4 bases lay outside the gene matches. The length of the CDR3 is 14 residues. Per the germline V gene, CDR1 is SGHTA and CDR2 is FQGNSA. Here the CDR3 reads CASSLSGGLYEQYF. The CDR3 region has the DNA TGTGCCAGCAGCTTATCGGGAGGACTCTACGAGCAGTACTTC.

This clonotype was seen at least ten times. The gene calls are TRBV7-8 and TRBJ2-1; 7 bases are shared with TRBD2. Germline V gene lookup returns CDR1 SGHVS and CDR2 FQNEAQ. With 1 base clipped from V and 6 bases from J, the junction kept 15 bases outside the gene matches. The CDR3 sequence is 18 residues long. The CDR3 spells CASSLGRVLRGGSNEQFF. The CDR3 coding sequence is TGTGCCAGCAGCTTAGGGCGGGTCTTGCGGGGAGGGTCCAATGAGCAGTTCTTC.

This clonotype was seen a few times. J is TRBJ2-6 and V is TRBV15; D unclear. This CDR3 contains 18 residues. The V gene's germline CDR1 is LNHNV and CDR2 YYDKDF (reference sequence). V dropped 5 bases and J dropped 0 bases, with 17 bases sitting between them. The CDR3, as DNA: TGTGCCACCAGCTCAGGCAACATTACCCTCTCTGGGGCCAACGTCCTGACTTTC. Translating it yields CATSSGNITLSGANVLTF. The full variable domain, in which reference TRBV15 and TRBJ2-6 provide the parts outside the CDR3, is DAMVIQNPRYQVTQFGKPVTLSCSQTLNHNVMYWYQQKSSQAPKLLFHYYDKDFNNEADTPDNFQSRRPNTSFCFLDIRSPGLGDTAMYLCATSSGNITLSGANVLTFGAGSRLTVL.

This clonotype showed up many times. This CDR3 is CASSLEPSYNEQFF. DNA of the CDR3: TGTGCCAGCAGCTTAGAACCCTCTTACAATGAGCAGTTCTTC. The rearrangement links TRBV7-2 to TRBJ2-1; D is unclear. V lost 1 base and J 4 bases, leaving 8 bases between the germline ends. The germline gives CDR1 SGHTA, CDR2 FQGNSA. The CDR3 runs 14 residues.

J is TRBJ2-1 and V is TRBV15; possible D gene TRBD2, 5 bases. CDR1 and CDR2 from the germline V gene are LNHNV and YYDKDF (reference sequence). Trimming stripped 0 bases from V and 2 bases from J, with 8 bases between. CDR3 length equals 15 residues. The CDR3 nucleotides read TGTGCCACCAGCAGAGATAAACTAGCCTACAATGAGCAGTTCTTC. Protein sequence: CATSRDKLAYNEQFF. The full variable domain, completed using reference TRBV15 and TRBJ2-1, is DAMVIQNPRYQVTQFGKPVTLSCSQTLNHNVMYWYQQKSSQAPKLLFHYYDKDFNNEADTPDNFQSRRPNTSFCFLDIRSPGLGDTAMYLCATSRDKLAYNEQFFGPGTRLTVL.

The table lists this clonotype with a few counts. The chain joins TRBV6-1 to TRBJ1-6; the D gene is possibly TRBD1 (5 bases). Germline V gene data show CDR1 as MNHNS and CDR2 as SASEGT. This CDR3 comprises 14 residues. The ends were cut back, 7 bases at V and 10 bases at J, with 17 bases in the middle. This CDR3 is CASKVGEGASPLHF. Here the CDR3 DNA reads TGTGCCAGCAAAGTAGGGGAAGGGGCCTCACCCCTCCACTTT.

Many counts were recorded for this clonotype. The chain links TRBV7-2 to TRBJ2-1, with unresolved D. Germline V gene sequence: CDR1 SGHTA, CDR2 FQGNSA. The CDR3 sequence is 14 residues long. Trimming pared 5 bases from V and 4 bases from J, leaving 12 bases between. The CDR3 loop is CASSQIGWYNEQFF. CDR3 sequence (DNA): TGTGCCAGCAGCCAGATCGGATGGTACAATGAGCAGTTCTTC.

V and J are TRBV30 and TRBJ1-5; TRBD1 matches at 10 bases. CDR1 is GTSNPN, CDR2 SVGIG, per germline (reference sequence). After removal of 3 bases from V and 6 bases from J, the junction contained 8 bases not matched to a gene. The CDR3 is made up of 15 amino acids. CDR3 loop: CAWRMGQGNGQPQHF. The CDR3 DNA reads as TGTGCCTGGAGGATGGGACAGGGGAATGGTCAGCCCCAGCATTTT.

This clonotype was seen a handful of times. The V gene is TRBV27, the J gene TRBJ2-2; the match to TRBD1 covers 8 bases. The germline gives CDR1 MNHEY, CDR2 SMNVEV (reference sequence). This CDR3 spans 16 amino acids. After removal of 2 bases from V and 4 bases from J, the junction contained 6 bases not matched to a gene. CDR3 protein: CASSLGRTGFTGELFF. DNA for the CDR3: TGTGCCAGCAGTTTAGGGAGGACAGGGTTCACCGGGGAGCTGTTTTTT.

In its sample, this clonotype was seen many times. The chain recombines TRBV12-3 or TRBV12-4 with TRBJ1-1; D gene unclear. Trimming cost V 6 bases and J 0 bases, with 2 bases left between them. This CDR3 has 11 amino acids. CDR3 in amino acids: CASSMNTEAFF. CDR3 DNA sequence: TGTGCCAGCAGCATGAACACTGAAGCTTTCTTT.

This clonotype was seen repeatedly, ten times or more. The rearrangement uses TRBV7-2 and TRBJ2-3; D call uncertain. This CDR3 spans 18 amino acids. The germline V gene encodes CDR1 SGHTA and CDR2 FQGNSA. V lost 2 bases to trimming and J lost 1 base, with 19 bases between them. The CDR3 coding sequence is TGTGCCAGCAGCTTATCGACCATTATCAGGAGACGCACAGATACGCAGTATTTT. Translating it yields CASSLSTIIRRRTDTQYF.

This chain uses TRBV7-3 with TRBJ2-3, with D possibly TRBD2 on 5 matching bases. Trimming pared 2 bases from V and 5 bases from J, leaving 14 bases between. The germline V gene encodes CDR1 SGHTA and CDR2 FQGTGA. The CDR3 is made up of 15 amino acids. In DNA, the CDR3 is TGTGCCAGCAGCTTATCGAATGTCGGGGTAGATACGCAGTATTTT. Translated: CASSLSNVGVDTQYF.

The chain links TRBV6-2 or TRBV6-3 to TRBJ2-7; D gene ambiguous. The V gene's germline CDR1 is MNHEY and CDR2 SVGEGT. Trimming removed 2 bases at V and 3 bases at J, with 5 bases between. The CDR3 extends over 12 amino acids. The CDR3 is CASSYPYYEQYF. CDR3 in DNA: TGTGCCAGCAGTTACCCTTACTACGAGCAGTACTTC.

This sequence joins TRBV6-5 and TRBJ1-4; 10 bases fit TRBD1. The CDR3 consists of 20 residues. Germline V gene data show CDR1 as MNHEY and CDR2 as SVGAGI. The trim removed 2 bases at V and 2 bases at J, leaving 14 bases unmatched. This CDR3 reads CASSYTQTGGGGGTNEKLFF. The DNA of the CDR3 is TGTGCCAGCAGTTACACCCAGACAGGGGGCGGAGGTGGCACTAATGAAAAACTGTTTTTT.

In this sample, this clonotype turned up a few times. The chain carries TRBV6-2 or TRBV6-3 and TRBJ2-7, with 10 bases identical to TRBD2. The CDR3 loop spans 15 amino acids. The junction had 4 bases not matched to a gene; V was cut back by 5 bases and J by 0 bases. The germline gives CDR1 MNHEY, CDR2 SVGEGT. The CDR3: CASSLRTSGSYEQYV. CDR3 bases: TGTGCCAGCAGTCTACGGACTAGCGGCTCCTACGAGCAGTACGTC.

V usage is TRBV5-5 and J usage is TRBJ1-4; possible D gene TRBD1, 5 bases. CDR3 length equals 15 residues. V was clipped by 0 bases and J by 4 bases, with 10 bases between them. Germline CDR1 and CDR2: SGHKS and YYEKEE (reference sequence). The CDR3 nucleotides are TGTGCCAGCAGCTTGGCCCCAGGGAGTAATGAAAAACTGTTTTTT. Translation: CASSLAPGSNEKLFF.

In this sample, this clonotype turned up a few times. CDR3 loop: CASSENTSYQPQHF. DNA of the CDR3: TGTGCCAGCAGTGAAAACACGTCCTATCAGCCCCAGCATTTT. V and J are TRBV6-1 and TRBJ1-5; D is uncertain. The CDR3 loop spans 14 amino acids. V lost 2 bases, J lost 5 bases, and 10 bases lay in between. Looked up from germline, CDR1 is MNHNS and CDR2 is SASEGT.

The rearrangement joins TRBV7-9 to TRBJ2-3, with D perhaps matching TRBD2 (6 bases). Germline V gene data show CDR1 as SEHNR and CDR2 as FQNEAQ (reference sequence). Deletions cut 3 bases from V and 3 bases from J, with 13 bases between. The CDR3 length is 15 residues. CDR3 residues: CASSLGGAVTDTQYF. The CDR3 nucleotides are TGTGCCAGCAGCTTGGGGGGAGCCGTAACAGATACGCAGTATTTT.

The chain links TRBV6-2 or TRBV6-3 to TRBJ2-3, with TRBD2 matching 7 bases. Germline V gene lookup returns CDR1 MNHEY and CDR2 SVGEGT. The junction had 6 bases not matched to a gene; V was cut back by 5 bases and J by 4 bases. This CDR3 comprises 14 residues. CDR3 nucleotide sequence: TGTGCCAGCAGTCACGGGACTAAGGCAGATACGCAGTATTTT. Its translation: CASSHGTKADTQYF.

The gene calls are TRBV7-9 and TRBJ2-5, with unresolved D. This CDR3 has 13 residues. V was pared by 3 bases and J by 5 bases, with 10 bases between. CDR1 and CDR2 (germline): SEHNR, FQNEAQ (reference sequence). In nucleotides, the CDR3 is TGTGCCAGCAGCTTTATAGGGCGGGAGACCCAGTACTTC. Its translation: CASSFIGRETQYF.

This clonotype was seen more than once but under ten times. The chain joins TRBV19 to TRBJ1-1; D not resolved. CDR1 and CDR2 (germline): LNHDA, SQIVND (reference sequence). The CDR3 length is 14 residues. Trimming cost V 3 bases and J 3 bases, with 11 bases left between them. The CDR3 DNA sequence: TGTGCCAGTAGTATTTCGGGCAGTCACACTGAAGCTTTCTTT. Its translation: CASSISGSHTEAFF.

This chain uses TRBV18 with TRBJ1-1; 9 bases align to TRBD1. J was trimmed by 0 bases and V by 1 base; bases with no gene match: 12. The germline V gene has CDR1 KGHSH and CDR2 LQKENI. The CDR3 has 19 amino acids. CDR3 sequence (DNA): TGTGCCAGCTCACCACTCACTTATAGGACAGGGGTTCTGAACACTGAAGCTTTCTTT. It codes for CASSPLTYRTGVLNTEAFF.

The table lists this clonotype with a count of one. This chain links TRBV6-1 with TRBJ1-1; 7 bases are shared with TRBD1. Germline-derived CDR1 and CDR2 are MNHNS and SASEGT. This CDR3 is 15 amino acids long. V trimming: 6 bases; J trimming: 5 bases; junction bases outside the gene matches: 12. The DNA for the CDR3 is TGTGCCAGCAGGGACAGGCCTTGGGCGTGGACTGAAGCTTTCTTT. The encoded protein is CASRDRPWAWTEAFF.

This clonotype showed up just a few times. The J gene is TRBJ2-4, the V gene TRBV6-2 or TRBV6-3, with TRBD1 identical over 7 bases. This CDR3 has 18 residues. V dropped 3 bases and J dropped 0; count of bases not matched to a gene: 11. Per the germline V gene, CDR1 is MNHEY and CDR2 is SVGEGT. CDR3: CASSYPRQGMTAKNIQYF. CDR3 DNA: TGTGCCAGCAGTTATCCAAGACAGGGAATGACAGCCAAAAACATTCAGTACTTC.

The chain couples TRBV6-6 to TRBJ1-3, with 8 bases identical to TRBD1. Germline loops: CDR1 MNHNY, CDR2 SVGAGI (reference sequence). With V trimmed by 2 bases and J by 0 bases, 15 bases remained unmatched. CDR3 length: 20 amino acids. The CDR3 nucleotides are TGTGCCAGCAGTTACCCAGACAGGGGTCCGTTACTATCCTCTGGAAACACCATATATTTT. It yields the protein CASSYPDRGPLLSSGNTIYF.

This chain joins TRBV6-2 or TRBV6-3 and TRBJ2-5; D call uncertain. V was shortened by 0 bases and J by 5 bases, with 7 bases between the two germline ends. Germline assignment: CDR1 MNHEY and CDR2 SVGEGT. The CDR3 consists of 13 residues. The CDR3 DNA reads as TGTGCCAGCAGTTACTCTATGAGGGAGACCCAGTACTTC. It specifies CASSYSMRETQYF.